One sample yielded the 14 T cell receptor beta chains listed below, sequenced in a study of blood T cell repertoires in COVID-19. Generated by immunoSEQ multiplex PCR, the TCRdb table keeps only in-frame clones and is missing some. The repertoire holds about 150,000 clones, with approximately 83% as singletons. Material for sequencing was peripheral blood. All receptors come from a woman over 75 with acute or convalescent COVID-19.

This clone was counted only a few times. The V and J genes are TRBV10-3 and TRBJ2-7, with D possibly being TRBD2 (5 bases). The ends were cut back, 5 bases at V and 2 bases at J, with 10 bases in the middle. Germline V gene lookup returns CDR1 ENHRY and CDR2 SYGVKD. The CDR3 is 13 residues long. This CDR3 reads CAISNGVAYEQYF. DNA for the CDR3: TGTGCCATCAGTAACGGGGTTGCCTACGAGCAGTACTTC.

The V gene is TRBV15, the J gene TRBJ1-1; D not certain. The V gene's germline CDR1 is LNHNV and CDR2 YYDKDF (reference sequence). V was clipped by 0 bases and J by 4 bases, with 6 bases between them. The CDR3 is 13 residues long. Here the CDR3 reads CATSRDLITEAFF. DNA of the CDR3: TGTGCCACCAGCAGAGATCTAATCACTGAAGCTTTCTTT. The whole variable domain, filled in from reference TRBV15 and TRBJ1-1, reads DAMVIQNPRYQVTQFGKPVTLSCSQTLNHNVMYWYQQKSSQAPKLLFHYYDKDFNNEADTPDNFQSRRPNTSFCFLDIRSPGLGDTAMYLCATSRDLITEAFFGQGTRLTVV.

This clone is a singleton in its sample. The chain combines TRBV4-2 with TRBJ2-7; D call uncertain. V was shortened by 0 bases and J by 0 bases, with 6 bases between the two germline ends. From germline, CDR1 is LGHNA and CDR2 YNFKEQ. The CDR3 has 14 residues. The CDR3 region is CASSQDSNSYEQYF. The CDR3, as DNA: TGTGCCAGCAGCCAAGATTCCAACTCCTACGAGCAGTACTTC.

The rearrangement links TRBV29-1 to TRBJ1-1, with D hard to call. The CDR3 spans 12 residues. Germline values: CDR1 SQVTM, CDR2 ANQGSEA. V dropped 7 bases and J dropped 1 base, with 10 bases sitting between them. CDR3 region: CSAATANTEAFF. The CDR3, as DNA: TGCAGCGCTGCGACTGCGAACACTGAAGCTTTCTTT.

The CDR3 sequence: CASEQEQGLVSFF. The DNA of the CDR3 is TGTGCCAGCGAACAAGAGCAGGGTTTAGTGTCTTTCTTT. The chain recombines TRBV28 with TRBJ1-1; maybe TRBD1 (5 bases). Looked up from germline, CDR1 is MDHEN and CDR2 is SYDVKM. V lost 8 bases and J 12 bases, leaving 22 bases between the germline ends. This CDR3 spans 13 amino acids.

This clone has a handful of counts. The V call is TRBV21-1, the J call TRBJ1-2; the D call TRBD1 from the table was never checked on the DNA. TRBV21-1 is flagged as a pseudogene. This CDR3 spans 18 amino acids. The CDR3 loop reads CASSKEVVATGDNYGYTF. The CDR3 nucleotides are TGTGCCAGCAGCAAAGAAGTGGTAGCGACAGGGGATAACTATGGCTACACCTTC.

V is TRBV12-5 and J is TRBJ1-1; no firm D call. Germline-derived CDR1 and CDR2 are LGHNT and FRNRAP. V dropped 3 bases and J dropped 0 bases, with 5 bases sitting between them. The CDR3 is 13 amino acids. The CDR3 region is CASGFSMNTEAFF. The CDR3 DNA follows: TGTGCTAGTGGTTTTTCAATGAACACTGAAGCTTTCTTT.

The V gene is TRBV5-1, the J gene TRBJ2-3; a possible D gene is TRBD1 (5 bases). The CDR3 totals 15 residues. V was cut by 0 bases and J by 3 bases, with 11 bases left in between. Germline CDR1 and CDR2: SGHRS and YFSETQ. CDR3 in amino acids: CASSLAGRVTDTQYF. For the CDR3, the DNA is TGCGCCAGCAGCTTGGCTGGCAGGGTGACAGATACGCAGTATTTT. The full variable domain, with the rest looked up from reference TRBV5-1 and TRBJ2-3, is KAGVTQTPRYLIKTRGQQVTLSCSPISGHRSVSWYQQTPGQGLQFLFEYFSETQRNKGNFPGRFSGRQFSNSRSEMNVSTLELGDSALYLCASSLAGRVTDTQYFGPGTRLTVL.

V is TRBV5-1 and J is TRBJ1-3, with D hard to call. V was shortened by 7 bases and J by 2 bases, with 10 bases between the two germline ends. This CDR3 is built from 13 residues. The germline V gene has CDR1 SGHRS and CDR2 YFSETQ. Here the CDR3 reads CASGAGTGNTIYF. CDR3 DNA: TGCGCCAGCGGAGCGGGGACTGGAAACACCATATATTTT.

The V and J genes are TRBV18 and TRBJ1-4, with TRBD1 as a possible D gene (5 bases). Germline CDR1 is KGHSH and CDR2 is LQKENI. V lost 5 bases to trimming and J lost 5 bases, with 9 bases between them. CDR3 size: 13 residues. The CDR3 reads CASSTTANEKLFF. The CDR3 nucleotides read TGTGCCAGCTCAACGACAGCGAATGAAAAACTGTTTTTT.

V gene TRBV9 combines with J gene TRBJ2-3; D perhaps matches TRBD1 (6 bases). Trimming took 3 bases from V and 7 from J, leaving 21 bases between them. In germline, CDR1 is SGDLS, CDR2 YYNGEE. This CDR3 is built from 16 residues. The CDR3 loop is CASSDSGDIRTNTQYF. As DNA, the CDR3 is TGTGCCAGCAGCGACAGTGGGGACATTCGCACGAATACGCAGTATTTT.

Comments on this clone: The identical CDR3 is also encoded by other nucleotide sequences in the sample. CDR3 residues: CASSSTGTNEKLFF. The CDR3 coding sequence is TGTGCCAGCAGCTCGACAGGGACTAATGAAAAACTGTTTTTT. The V call is TRBV7-2, the J call TRBJ1-4; 7 bases fit TRBD1. The CDR3 consists of 14 residues. V lost 4 bases, J lost 2 bases, and 1 base stayed unmatched. Per the germline V gene, CDR1 is SGHTA and CDR2 is FQGNSA.

The chain combines TRBV25-1 with TRBJ1-4, with 9 positions matching TRBD1. The CDR3 runs to 16 residues. Losses at the gene ends were 4 bases for V and 7 bases for J; bases not matched to a gene: 10. From germline, CDR1 is MGHDK and CDR2 SYGVNS. In DNA form, the CDR3 reads TGTGCCAGCAGTGCTGATACAGGGGGCGCGGGTGAAAAACTGTTTTTT. Its translation: CASSADTGGAGEKLFF.

The chain employs TRBV6-6 and TRBJ1-1; D may be TRBD1 (5 bases). The V end was cut by 7 bases, the J end by 0 bases, with 9 bases between. This CDR3 is 13 amino acids long. CDR1 and CDR2 from the germline V gene are MNHNY and SVGAGI (reference sequence). The CDR3 sequence is CASNSGMNTEAFF. CDR3 sequence (DNA): TGTGCCAGCAACTCAGGGATGAACACTGAAGCTTTCTTT.